Given below is one T cell receptor (beta chain) in context. The data are from a study of blood T cell repertoires in COVID-19. Per the study methods: Using reference gene primer amplification, nucleated cell counts were estimated. The method was immunoSEQ multiplex PCR; TCRdb's version includes in-frame clones alone and lacks a portion of them. V and J calls and clone size are as listed in that table; D and trimming were resolved from the DNA. This sample carries about 260,000 clones, about 87% of them seen once, and the ten largest clones take roughly 10%. Patients from Seattle were sampled longitudinally, starting during active infection. The CDR3 has 13 amino acids. Looked up from germline, CDR1 is KGHDR and CDR2 is SFDVKD. V lost 5 bases, J lost 7 bases, and 4 bases stayed unmatched.

V and J are TRBV24-1 and TRBJ2-7; 10 bases map to TRBD1. This sequence was found in a woman in her 70s with COVID-19, enrolled during active disease. Specimen: peripheral blood. The CDR3 loop is CATSGGQGGEQYF. The CDR3 coding sequence is TGTGCCACCAGTGGTGGACAGGGGGGGGAGCAGTACTTC.